These T cell receptor beta chains were read from a single sample in a study of blood T cells in healthy people across ages. TCRdb itself ran the 5' RACE reads through MiXCR, one entry per CDR3 protein. The sample has roughly 800,000 distinct CDR3 sequences, 20% to 25% seen once; the top ten hold approximately 3.7%. These same records also appear under a second study, on T cells of mothers and their children.

Sample: blood. The receptors stem from a boy aged 5-17 years in good health. The CDR3 runs from the conserved cysteine through the conserved F or W. The D gene is left open where the match is weak. Size tells how often a clone was seen (once, few, many) or the class of an expanded clone, and some rows leave it out.

d_call: TRBD1
j_call: TRBJ1-5
v_call: TRBV6-1
clone_size: NA
cdr3_nt: TGTGCCAGCGTAGTCGGACAGGGGTTCAATCAGCCCCAGCATTTT
cdr3_aa: CASVVGQGFNQPQHF

d_call: TRBD1
j_call: TRBJ2-4
v_call: TRBV27
clone_size: few
cdr3_nt: TGTGCCAGCAGTGATACTCCGACAGGGGTGGGAAACATTCAGTACTTC
cdr3_aa: CASSDTPTGVGNIQYF

d_call: TRBD1
j_call: TRBJ1-4
v_call: TRBV12-3/TRBV12-4
clone_size: NA
cdr3_nt: TGTGCCAGCAGTCACCGACAGGGGGCAGGGGAAAAACTGTTTTTT
cdr3_aa: CASSHRQGAGEKLFF

d_call: TRBD1
j_call: TRBJ2-1
v_call: TRBV3-1
clone_size: NA
cdr3_nt: TGTGCCAGCAGAAACAGGGGGCAATTTAATGAGCAGTTCTTC
cdr3_aa: CASRNRGQFNEQFF

d_call: TRBD1
j_call: TRBJ1-4
v_call: TRBV12-3/TRBV12-4
clone_size: NA
cdr3_nt: TGTGCCAGCAGTTACGGGACAGGGGATCTTGAAAAACTGTTTTTT
cdr3_aa: CASSYGTGDLEKLFF

d_call: TRBD2
j_call: TRBJ2-1
v_call: TRBV12-5
clone_size: NA
cdr3_nt: TGTGCTAGTGCCTCGGTAGCGGGAGGAGGGTACAATGAGCAGTTCTTC
cdr3_aa: CASASVAGGGYNEQFF

d_call: NA
j_call: TRBJ2-1
v_call: TRBV4-1
clone_size: NA
cdr3_nt: TGCGCCAGCAGCCAAGCCCCCGGCGATGAGCAGTTCTTC
cdr3_aa: CASSQAPGDEQFF

d_call: NA
j_call: TRBJ2-7
v_call: TRBV7-9
clone_size: few
cdr3_nt: TGTGCCAGCAGCTTAGGGGGAGGACGAAATCTCTACGAGCAATACTTC
cdr3_aa: CASSLGGGRNLYEQYF

d_call: NA
j_call: TRBJ1-4
v_call: TRBV15
clone_size: NA
cdr3_nt: TGTGCCACCAAAGATCGGGAGCAAACTGAAAAACTGTTTTTT
cdr3_aa: CATKDREQTEKLFF

d_call: NA
j_call: TRBJ2-1
v_call: TRBV28
clone_size: NA
cdr3_nt: TGTGCCAGCAGTCTAACGAGGGTTCATGAGCAGTTCTTC
cdr3_aa: CASSLTRVHEQFF

d_call: TRBD1
j_call: TRBJ2-7
v_call: TRBV5-6
clone_size: NA
cdr3_nt: TGTGCCAGCAGCTTGGGGGAAAAGAGGGACAGGGGAAACGAGCAGTACTTC
cdr3_aa: CASSLGEKRDRGNEQYF

d_call: NA
j_call: TRBJ1-2
v_call: TRBV29-1
clone_size: NA
cdr3_nt: TGCAGCGTTGACATGGGCAACCCCTATGGCTACACCTTC
cdr3_aa: CSVDMGNPYGYTF

d_call: NA
j_call: TRBJ2-2
v_call: TRBV7-2
clone_size: NA
cdr3_nt: TGTGCCAGCAGCTTAAATCCGGGGCGTGGCACCGGGGAGCTGTTTTTT
cdr3_aa: CASSLNPGRGTGELFF

d_call: NA
j_call: TRBJ2-7
v_call: TRBV28
clone_size: NA
cdr3_nt: TGTGCCAGCAGTTTAATGGCCTACGAGCAGTACTTC
cdr3_aa: CASSLMAYEQYF

d_call: NA
j_call: TRBJ2-5
v_call: TRBV4-2
clone_size: few
cdr3_nt: TGTGCCAGCAGCCAAGAAGAATATGGTGAGACCCAGTACTTC
cdr3_aa: CASSQEEYGETQYF

d_call: TRBD1
j_call: TRBJ2-5
v_call: TRBV11-2
clone_size: once
cdr3_nt: TGTGCCAGCAGCTTAGGGGGCGACAGGGGGAGGCAAGAGACCCAGTACTTC
cdr3_aa: CASSLGGDRGRQETQYF

d_call: TRBD1
j_call: TRBJ2-1
v_call: TRBV29-1
clone_size: NA
cdr3_nt: TGCAGCGGACAGGGCGTGAATGAGCAGTTCTTC
cdr3_aa: CSGQGVNEQFF

d_call: NA
j_call: TRBJ1-6
v_call: TRBV7-9
clone_size: few
cdr3_nt: TGTGCCAGCAGCTTAGATGCGTCACCCCTCCACTTT
cdr3_aa: CASSLDASPLHF

d_call: NA
j_call: TRBJ1-2
v_call: TRBV3-1
clone_size: NA
cdr3_nt: TGTGCCAGCAGCTCGGAGTCTCTCACAGGGACGAACTCTGGCTACACCTTC
cdr3_aa: CASSSESLTGTNSGYTF

d_call: NA
j_call: TRBJ2-5
v_call: TRBV29-1
clone_size: NA
cdr3_nt: TGCAGCGTTGAAAAGGGGACCCAAGAGACCCAGTACTTC
cdr3_aa: CSVEKGTQETQYF

d_call: NA
j_call: TRBJ2-1
v_call: TRBV30
clone_size: few
cdr3_nt: TGTGCCTGGTCAGGGGCCGAGCAGTTCTTC
cdr3_aa: CAWSGAEQFF

d_call: NA
j_call: TRBJ1-1
v_call: TRBV29-1
clone_size: NA
cdr3_nt: TGCAGCGTTGTTGGGGACAAGACGGGGAACACTGAAGCTTTCTTT
cdr3_aa: CSVVGDKTGNTEAFF

d_call: NA
j_call: TRBJ2-5
v_call: TRBV28
clone_size: NA
cdr3_nt: TGTGCCAGCAGTTCTCCAGGGAGGTGGGAGACCCAGTACTTC
cdr3_aa: CASSSPGRWETQYF

d_call: TRBD2
j_call: TRBJ2-7
v_call: TRBV28
clone_size: NA
cdr3_nt: TGTGCCAGCGGGGCACTAGCGCCGAACTCCTACGAGCAGTACTTC
cdr3_aa: CASGALAPNSYEQYF

d_call: TRBD2
j_call: TRBJ2-1
v_call: TRBV20-1
clone_size: NA
cdr3_nt: TGCAGTGCTAGAAATAGCGGGAGGTTTGAACATGAGCAGTTCTTC
cdr3_aa: CSARNSGRFEHEQFF

d_call: NA
j_call: TRBJ1-3
v_call: TRBV12-3/TRBV12-4
clone_size: few
cdr3_nt: TGTGCCAGCAGTGGGGGGCGAGAGGACACCATATATTTT
cdr3_aa: CASSGGREDTIYF

d_call: TRBD1
j_call: TRBJ1-2
v_call: TRBV12-3/TRBV12-4
clone_size: NA
cdr3_nt: TGTGCCAGCAGTCCCCAATGGACAGGGGGAAGCTATGGCTACACCTTC
cdr3_aa: CASSPQWTGGSYGYTF

d_call: NA
j_call: TRBJ1-4
v_call: TRBV7-9
clone_size: few
cdr3_nt: TGTGCCAGCAGCTTCGACATCGGGGAAAAACTGTTTTTT
cdr3_aa: CASSFDIGEKLFF

d_call: NA
j_call: TRBJ2-7
v_call: TRBV20-1
clone_size: NA
cdr3_nt: TGCAGTGCTAGTCGTGGGGGCGGCGAGCAGTACTTC
cdr3_aa: CSASRGGGEQYF

d_call: NA
j_call: TRBJ1-2
v_call: TRBV5-1
clone_size: few
cdr3_nt: TGCGCCAGCACGACAGGCGACGACTATGGCTACACCTTC
cdr3_aa: CASTTGDDYGYTF

d_call: TRBD1
j_call: TRBJ2-7
v_call: TRBV5-1
clone_size: few
cdr3_nt: TGCGCCAGCAGCACGACGGGACAGGGGCTCTCCGAGCAGTACTTC
cdr3_aa: CASSTTGQGLSEQYF

d_call: NA
j_call: TRBJ2-2
v_call: TRBV7-9
clone_size: NA
cdr3_nt: TGTGCCAGCAGCTTAGTCTTTTTCCCGGAATCGAACACCGGGGAGCTGTTTTTT
cdr3_aa: CASSLVFFPESNTGELFF

d_call: NA
j_call: TRBJ2-1
v_call: TRBV28
clone_size: NA
cdr3_nt: TGTGCCAGCAGTTGGATGTCAGGAAGGGACAATGAGCAGTTCTTC
cdr3_aa: CASSWMSGRDNEQFF

d_call: TRBD1
j_call: TRBJ1-5
v_call: TRBV27
clone_size: NA
cdr3_nt: TGTGCCAGCAGTGCTGACAGGGCCTCGGATCAGCCCCAGCATTTT
cdr3_aa: CASSADRASDQPQHF

d_call: NA
j_call: TRBJ2-3
v_call: TRBV4-2
clone_size: few
cdr3_nt: TGTGCCAGCAGCCAAATCGATCCCCGAACAGATACGCAGTATTTT
cdr3_aa: CASSQIDPRTDTQYF

d_call: TRBD2
j_call: TRBJ2-5
v_call: TRBV11-2
clone_size: NA
cdr3_nt: TGTGCCAGCAGCTCCGGGACGGGACTAGCGGGAGAAGAGACCCAGTACTTC
cdr3_aa: CASSSGTGLAGEETQYF

d_call: TRBD2
j_call: TRBJ2-7
v_call: TRBV7-2
clone_size: few
cdr3_nt: TGTGCCAGCAGCGGGACTAGCGGACACCTCCACTACGAGCAGTACTTC
cdr3_aa: CASSGTSGHLHYEQYF

d_call: TRBD2
j_call: TRBJ2-7
v_call: TRBV20-1
clone_size: NA
cdr3_nt: TGCAGTGCTGGGGAGGGCCCCTACGAGCAGTACTTC
cdr3_aa: CSAGEGPYEQYF

d_call: NA
j_call: TRBJ1-1
v_call: TRBV3-1
clone_size: NA
cdr3_nt: TGTGCCAGCAGCCAAGCTTTAGGCAGGAACACTGAAGCTTTCTTT
cdr3_aa: CASSQALGRNTEAFF

d_call: NA
j_call: TRBJ2-5
v_call: TRBV2
clone_size: NA
cdr3_nt: TGTGCCAGCTTAGGGGAGAGGGAGACCCAGTACTTC
cdr3_aa: CASLGERETQYF

d_call: NA
j_call: TRBJ1-2
v_call: TRBV6-1
clone_size: NA
cdr3_nt: TGTGCCAGCAGTGAGAGGGGGAACTATGGCTACACCTTC
cdr3_aa: CASSERGNYGYTF

d_call: NA
j_call: TRBJ2-3
v_call: TRBV2
clone_size: few
cdr3_nt: TGTGCCAGCAGTGTGATGGATACGCAGTATTTT
cdr3_aa: CASSVMDTQYF

d_call: NA
j_call: TRBJ2-1
v_call: TRBV6-1
clone_size: NA
cdr3_nt: TGTGCCAGCAGGCCCGCGGGCTCGATTAATGAGCAGTTCTTC
cdr3_aa: CASRPAGSINEQFF